This TCR beta chain was obtained from a study of response to subunit inactivated influenza vaccine (dated by TCRdb to 2017 to 2018). Regarding the research as a whole: The study used deep quantitative T cell receptor repertoire profiling to track responses to a trivalent subunit inactivated influenza vaccine.

The library relied on RT-PCR. The sequencer listed for this sample is Illumina HiSeq 2500. The public sequencing data were trimmed at Q25 with fastp and processed into clonotypes with MiXCR by TCRdb, which kept only in-frame beta chains. Under each unique CDR3 protein, matching rows form one entry showing the most common genes and DNA. For this sample the table gives under 800,000 distinct CDR3 sequences, of which about 15% were detected only once. The ten largest account for 5.5% to 8% of the sample. Overall study results and their limits: The authors suggested that each seasonal influenza vaccination may recruit only a limited number of new T cells.

From the germline V gene (reference sequence), CDR1 is GTSNPN and CDR2 is SVGIG. There are 15 amino acids in the CDR3, from cysteine to phenylalanine inclusive. The retained sequence is limited to the CDR3, 45 bases, with the frame set at the first base. Trimming removed 2 bases from V and 2 bases from J, leaving 16 bases between the germline ends. Only a few counts were recorded for this clonotype. Its antigen remains undetermined. No base-level quality is on record; no much larger clone is a single base apart. The sample was PBMCs from blood, taken 14 to 15 days before vaccination. The chain links TRBV30 with TRBJ2-7; TRBD2 is perhaps the D gene, given 5 matching bases. The sequence was obtained from a man aged 45 to 65 who received an inactivated influenza vaccine. Donor details come from another sample of the same person, matched by shared clones. The CDR3 corresponds to CAWSTDGGKAYEQYF. The bases are TGTGCCTGGAGTACGGACGGAGGAAAAGCCTACGAGCAGTACTTC.